A selection of T cell receptor beta chains follows, all from one sample in a study of blood T cell repertoires in COVID-19. Repertoires were generated with immunoSEQ multiplex PCR, while TCRdb's copy carries only in-frame clones and drops some. The sample gives about 300,000 clones, about 82% of which show up once; 1.5% to 2% is in the top ten. Specimen: peripheral blood. The receptors shown here come from a woman aged 45 to 65 with acute or convalescent COVID-19. The CDR3 runs from the conserved cysteine through the conserved F or W. A D gene is named only where the DNA matches it firmly. The size entry is marked missing in some rows and otherwise reads once, few, many or a size class.

J,V,D,size,DNA,CDR3
TRBJ2-5,TRBV4-1,TRBD1,-,TGCGCCAGCAGCCCCCATACTTTCCGGGACAGCGAAGAGACCCAGTACTTC,CASSPHTFRDSEETQYF
TRBJ1-3,TRBV7-9,TRBD1,-,TGTGCCAGCAGTCGCACAGGGGTAGGTGGAAACACCATATATTTT,CASSRTGVGGNTIYF
TRBJ1-4,TRBV5-6,-,-,TGTGCCAGCAGCTCGGGTTTGGGTGAAAAACTGTTTTTT,CASSSGLGEKLFF
TRBJ1-5,TRBV6-2/TRBV6-3,-,-,TGTGCCAGCAGTTACTCGGGGGGATATCAGCCCCAGCATTTT,CASSYSGGYQPQHF
TRBJ2-5,TRBV15,TRBD2,-,TGTGCCACCAGCAGAGATTTTATCCCTGCCCCCCAACGGGAGGCTCGGGAGACCCAGTACTTC,CATSRDFIPAPQREARETQYF
TRBJ2-3,TRBV7-3,TRBD2,-,TGTGCCAGCAGCTTAGAGGCGCTAGCGGACGGCACAGATACGCAGTATTTT,CASSLEALADGTDTQYF
TRBJ1-2,TRBV6-5,TRBD1,once,TGTGCCAGCACTCCGACAGGGTTCGGGGGCTACACCTTC,CASTPTGFGGYTF
TRBJ2-2,TRBV9,TRBD1,few,TGTGCCAGCACCAGGGGGCCCTCGAACACCGGGGAGCTGTTTTTT,CASTRGPSNTGELFF
TRBJ2-7,TRBV5-1,TRBD1,-,TGCGCCAGCAGCTACCACCCCACCGGGACAGACTCCTACGAGCAGTACTTC,CASSYHPTGTDSYEQYF
TRBJ2-1,TRBV10-3,TRBD2,-,TGTGCCATCAGTGCACTAGCGGGCGTAACGGGAAATGAGCAGTTCTTC,CAISALAGVTGNEQFF
TRBJ2-5,TRBV6-5,TRBD2,-,TGTGCCAGCACACTAGCGGGATTTGTGGAGACCCAGTACTTC,CASTLAGFVETQYF
TRBJ2-7,TRBV28,TRBD2,-,TGTGCCAGCAGTTTATCCTTGGGACTAGCGACTACCTACGAGCAGTACTTC,CASSLSLGLATTYEQYF
TRBJ2-4,TRBV28,-,-,TGTGCCAGCAGTTTATTGGGCGACAAAAACATTCAGTACTTC,CASSLLGDKNIQYF
TRBJ1-2,TRBV19,TRBD1,-,TGTGCCAGTACCCCGACAGGGAAAGACTATGGCTACACCTTC,CASTPTGKDYGYTF
TRBJ2-2,TRBV19,TRBD1,-,TGTGCCAGTAGTGCAGGGGGCTTTGACACCGGGGAGCTGTTTTTT,CASSAGGFDTGELFF
TRBJ2-3,TRBV14,-,-,TGTGCCAGCAGCCTAACAGGGCGAGATACGCAGTATTTT,CASSLTGRDTQYF